These 10 T cell receptor gamma chains were all obtained from the same sample, sequenced in a study of gammadelta T cells in human blood. TCRdb called clones from the RT-PCR reads again using CATT. The sample lists approximately 210 gamma-chain clones, 6.5% occurring once. Material for sequencing was Vgamma9Vdelta2 gamma-delta T cells from infant blood. These receptors all stem from a human donor.

In this sample, this clone is large. A far larger clone is one base from this, pointing to a likely read error. Other DNA sequences from this sample encode an identical CDR3 as well. The V and J genes are TRGV9 and TRGJP. The CDR3 totals 16 residues. The V gene's germline CDR1 is GITISATS and CDR2 ISYDGTV (reference sequence). Here the CDR3 reads CAWWEVQELGKKIKVF. As DNA, the CDR3 is TGTGCCTGGTGGGAGGTGCAAGAGTTGGGCAAAAAAATCAAGGTATTT.

This clone counts as hyperexpanded. V and J are TRGV8 and TRGJ1 or TRGJ2. The CDR3 has 10 amino acids. The V and J ends lost 3 bases and 7 bases, in that order; junction bases with no gene match: 0. Germline assignment: CDR1 VENAVY and CDR2 YDSYNSRV. The CDR3 DNA follows: TGTGCCACCTGGGATTATAAGAAACTCTTT. It codes for CATWDYKKLF.

As regards this clone: A far larger clone is one nucleotide away, so this likely arose from a read error. V is TRGV9 and J is TRGJ1 or TRGJ2. The CDR3 totals 10 residues. The germline gives CDR1 GITISATS, CDR2 ISYDGTV (reference sequence). Written as DNA, the CDR3 is TGTGCTTTGTGGGAAGATAAGAAACTCTTT. Its protein is CALWEDKKLF.

This clone was recorded a few times. A read error is likely here: a far larger clone is one base away. V is TRGV10 and J is TRGJP1. TRGV10 is reported as an ORF; its role is uncertain. The length of the CDR3 is 17 residues. Germline trimming cut 8 bases from V and 0 bases from J; bases unmatched to any gene: 13. The CDR3 DNA reads as TGTGCTGCGTGGGATCGGAGAGGGAATACCACTGGTTGGTTCAAGATATTT. Its translation: CAAWDRRGNTTGWFKIF.

Concerning this clone: This clone may be a read error of a much larger clone one base away. Other nucleotide sequences in the sample specify the same CDR3. J is TRGJP and V is TRGV9. The germline V gene encodes CDR1 GITISATS and CDR2 ISYDGTV (reference sequence). This CDR3 region has 17 residues. With V trimmed by 0 bases and J by 5 bases, 4 bases remained unmatched. The CDR3 coding sequence is TGTGCCTTGTGGGAGGTGTTGAAAGAGTTGGGCAAAAAAATCAAGGTATTT. Its translation is CALWEVLKELGKKIKVF.

For this clone: A read error likely explains this, since a far larger clone differs by one base. The V call is TRGV3, the J call TRGJP. Since TCRdb gives no J gene, matching the DNA to germline was used here to assign it. The V gene's germline CDR1 is VTNTFY and CDR2 YDVSTARD (reference sequence). CDR3 length equals 16 residues. The CDR3 reads CATWDRQELGKKIKVF. The DNA for the CDR3 is TGTGCAACCTGGGACAGGCAAGAGTTGGGCAAAAAAATCAAGGTATTT.

Note on this clone: The protein held in TCRdb is that of a much larger clone and does not match this DNA's translation at residue 10, likely because of a read error; the protein shown is translated from the DNA. The chain has TRGV9 and TRGJP. The J gene, absent from TCRdb, was called here by matching the DNA to germline. Looked up from germline, CDR1 is GITISATS and CDR2 is ISYDGTV (reference sequence). The CDR3 extends over 16 amino acids. CDR3 sequence (DNA): TGTGCCTTGTGGGAGGTGAGTGAGTTGGACAAAAAAATCAAGGTATTT. Its protein product is CALWEVSELDKKIKVF.

A note on this clone: This is likely an artifact of a read error, given a far larger clone one base away. The rearrangement links TRGV9 to TRGJP. V was clipped by 0 bases and J by 12 bases; unmatched bases: 5. The CDR3 runs 15 residues. Germline loops: CDR1 GITISATS, CDR2 ISYDGTV (reference sequence). The CDR3 nucleotides read TGTGCCTTGTGGGAGGTGCAAGAGGGCAAAAAAATCAAGGTATTT. It codes for CALWEVQEGKKIKVF.

By proportion, this clone is large (0.1 to 1%). V usage is TRGV10 and J usage is TRGJP1. Being an ORF, TRGV10 has a function that is uncertain. This CDR3 is 12 amino acids long. Unmatched junction bases numbered 2, after V lost 8 bases and J lost 4 bases. CDR3 sequence reads: CAAWDTGWFKIF. The CDR3 bases are TGTGCTGCGTGGGACACTGGTTGGTTCAAGATATTT.

This clone is labeled large. V is TRGV9 and J is TRGJP. After removal of 0 bases from V and 7 bases from J, the junction contained 3 bases not matched to a gene. Germline CDR1 is GITISATS and CDR2 is ISYDGTV (reference sequence). There are 16 residues in the CDR3. The CDR3 DNA reads as TGTGCCTTGTGGGAGGTGATCGAGTTGGGCAAAAAAATCAAGGTATTT. This translates into CALWEVIELGKKIKVF.